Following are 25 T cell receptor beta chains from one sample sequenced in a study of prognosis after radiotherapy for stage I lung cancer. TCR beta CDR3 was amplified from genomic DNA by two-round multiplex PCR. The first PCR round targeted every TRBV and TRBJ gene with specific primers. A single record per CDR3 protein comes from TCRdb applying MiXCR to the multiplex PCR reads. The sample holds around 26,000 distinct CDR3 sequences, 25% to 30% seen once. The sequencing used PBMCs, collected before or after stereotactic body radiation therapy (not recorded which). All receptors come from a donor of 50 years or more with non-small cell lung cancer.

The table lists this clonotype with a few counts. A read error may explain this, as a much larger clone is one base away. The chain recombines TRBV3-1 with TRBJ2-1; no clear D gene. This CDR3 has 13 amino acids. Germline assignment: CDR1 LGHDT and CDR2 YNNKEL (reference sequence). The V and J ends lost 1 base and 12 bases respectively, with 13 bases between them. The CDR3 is CASSQGPSALQFF. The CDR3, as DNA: TGTGCCAGCAGCCAAGGACCGAGCGCGTTGCAGTTCTTC.

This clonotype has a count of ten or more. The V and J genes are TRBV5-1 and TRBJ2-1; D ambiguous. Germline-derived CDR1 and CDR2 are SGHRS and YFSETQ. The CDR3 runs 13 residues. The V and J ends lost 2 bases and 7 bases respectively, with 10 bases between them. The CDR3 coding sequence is TGCGCCAGCAGCTTAGGGCAGCAGAATGAGCAGTTCTTC. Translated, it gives CASSLGQQNEQFF. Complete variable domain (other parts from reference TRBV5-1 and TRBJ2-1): KAGVTQTPRYLIKTRGQQVTLSCSPISGHRSVSWYQQTPGQGLQFLFEYFSETQRNKGNFPGRFSGRQFSNSRSEMNVSTLELGDSALYLCASSLGQQNEQFFGPGTRLTVL.

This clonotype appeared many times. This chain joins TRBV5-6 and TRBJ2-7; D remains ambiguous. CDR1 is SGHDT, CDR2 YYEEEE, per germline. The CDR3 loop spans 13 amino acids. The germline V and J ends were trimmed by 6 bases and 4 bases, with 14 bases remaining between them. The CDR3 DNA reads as TGTGCCAGCAACTCCATAAGAAATTACGAGCAGTACTTC. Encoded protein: CASNSIRNYEQYF.

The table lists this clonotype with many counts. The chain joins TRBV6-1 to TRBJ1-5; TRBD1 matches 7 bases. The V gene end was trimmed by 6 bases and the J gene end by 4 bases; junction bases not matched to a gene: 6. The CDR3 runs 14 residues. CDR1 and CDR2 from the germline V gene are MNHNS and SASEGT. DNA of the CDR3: TGTGCCAGCAGGGGGGACAGTTGGAATCAGCCCCAGCATTTT. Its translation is CASRGDSWNQPQHF.

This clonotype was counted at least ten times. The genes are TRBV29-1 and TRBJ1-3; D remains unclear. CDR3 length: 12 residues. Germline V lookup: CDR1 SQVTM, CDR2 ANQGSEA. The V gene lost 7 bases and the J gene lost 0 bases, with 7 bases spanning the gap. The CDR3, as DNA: TGCAGCGGTTGGGGCTCTGGAAACACCATATATTTT. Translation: CSGWGSGNTIYF. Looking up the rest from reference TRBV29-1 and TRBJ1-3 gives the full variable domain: SAVISQKPSRDICQRGTSLTIQCQVDSQVTMMFWYRQQPGQSLTLIATANQGSEATYESGFVIDKFPISRPNLTFSTLTVSNMSPEDSSIYLCSGWGSGNTIYFGEGSWLTVV.

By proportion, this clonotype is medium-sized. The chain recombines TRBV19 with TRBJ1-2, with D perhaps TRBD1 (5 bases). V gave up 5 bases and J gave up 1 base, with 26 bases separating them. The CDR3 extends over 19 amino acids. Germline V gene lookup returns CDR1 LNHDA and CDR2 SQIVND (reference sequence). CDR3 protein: CASSSYDFRDPFYNYGYTF. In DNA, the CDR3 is TGTGCCAGTAGTTCGTACGATTTCAGGGACCCGTTTTATAACTATGGCTACACCTTC. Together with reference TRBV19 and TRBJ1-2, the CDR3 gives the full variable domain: DGGITQSPKYLFRKEGQNVTLSCEQNLNHDAMYWYRQDPGQGLRLIYYSQIVNDFQKGDIAEGYSVSREKKESFPLTVTSAQKNPTAFYLCASSSYDFRDPFYNYGYTFGSGTRLTVV.

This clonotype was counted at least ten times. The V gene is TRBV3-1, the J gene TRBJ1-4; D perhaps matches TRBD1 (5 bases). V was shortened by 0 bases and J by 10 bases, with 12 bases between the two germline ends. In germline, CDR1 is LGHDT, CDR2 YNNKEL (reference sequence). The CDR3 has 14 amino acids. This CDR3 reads CASSQDRTGGKLFF. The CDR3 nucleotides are TGTGCCAGCAGCCAAGACCGTACAGGTGGAAAACTGTTTTTT.

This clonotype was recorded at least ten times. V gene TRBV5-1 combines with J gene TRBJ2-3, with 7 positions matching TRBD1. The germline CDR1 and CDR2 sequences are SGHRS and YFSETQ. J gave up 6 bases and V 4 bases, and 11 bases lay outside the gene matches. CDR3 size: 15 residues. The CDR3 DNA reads TGCGCCAGCAGCGCGACAGGGTTGAGTGGGGATACGCAGTATTTT. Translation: CASSATGLSGDTQYF.

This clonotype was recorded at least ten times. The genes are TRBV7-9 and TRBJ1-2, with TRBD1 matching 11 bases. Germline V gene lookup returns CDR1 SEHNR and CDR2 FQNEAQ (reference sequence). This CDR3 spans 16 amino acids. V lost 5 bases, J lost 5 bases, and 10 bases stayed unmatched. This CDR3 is CASSPSGTGGSYGYTF. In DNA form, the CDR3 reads TGTGCCAGCAGCCCATCCGGGACAGGGGGTAGTTATGGCTACACCTTC.

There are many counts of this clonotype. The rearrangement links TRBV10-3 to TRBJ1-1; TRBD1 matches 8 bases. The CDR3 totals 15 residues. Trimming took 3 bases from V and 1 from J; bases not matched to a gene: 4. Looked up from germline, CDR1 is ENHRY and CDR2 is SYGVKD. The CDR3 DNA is TGTGCCATCAGTGACCCCGGGACAGGGAACACTGAAGCTTTCTTT. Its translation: CAISDPGTGNTEAFF.

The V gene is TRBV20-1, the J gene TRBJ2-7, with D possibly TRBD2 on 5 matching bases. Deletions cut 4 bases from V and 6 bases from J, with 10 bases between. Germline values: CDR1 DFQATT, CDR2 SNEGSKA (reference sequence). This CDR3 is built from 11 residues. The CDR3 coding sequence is TGCAGTGCTATGGGGAGCGTCGAGCAGTACTTC. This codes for CSAMGSVEQYF.

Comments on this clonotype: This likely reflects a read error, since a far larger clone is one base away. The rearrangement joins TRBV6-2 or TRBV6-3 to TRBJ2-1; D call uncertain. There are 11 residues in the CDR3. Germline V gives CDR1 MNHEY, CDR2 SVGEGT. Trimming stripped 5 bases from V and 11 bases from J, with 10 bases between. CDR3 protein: CASSDFTQQFF. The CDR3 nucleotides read TGTGCCAGCAGTGACTTCACTCAGCAGTTCTTC.

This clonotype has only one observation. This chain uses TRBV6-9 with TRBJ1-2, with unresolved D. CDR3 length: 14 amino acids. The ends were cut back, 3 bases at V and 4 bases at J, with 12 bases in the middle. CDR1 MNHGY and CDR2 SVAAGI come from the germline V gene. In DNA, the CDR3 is TGTGCCAGCAGTTACCGCCCAGACTCCTATGGCTACACCTTC. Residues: CASSYRPDSYGYTF.

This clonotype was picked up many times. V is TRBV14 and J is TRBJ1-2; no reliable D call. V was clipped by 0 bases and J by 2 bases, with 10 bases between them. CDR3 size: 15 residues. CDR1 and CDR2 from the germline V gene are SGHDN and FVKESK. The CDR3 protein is CASSQDLGENYGYTF. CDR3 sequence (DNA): TGTGCCAGCAGCCAAGATCTAGGAGAGAACTATGGCTACACCTTC.

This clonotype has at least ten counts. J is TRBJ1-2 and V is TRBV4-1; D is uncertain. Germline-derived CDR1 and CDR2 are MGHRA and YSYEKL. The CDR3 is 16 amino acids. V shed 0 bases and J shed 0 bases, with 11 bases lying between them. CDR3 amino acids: CASSQDPAGANYGYTF. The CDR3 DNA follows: TGCGCCAGCAGCCAAGATCCCGCGGGTGCTAACTATGGCTACACCTTC.

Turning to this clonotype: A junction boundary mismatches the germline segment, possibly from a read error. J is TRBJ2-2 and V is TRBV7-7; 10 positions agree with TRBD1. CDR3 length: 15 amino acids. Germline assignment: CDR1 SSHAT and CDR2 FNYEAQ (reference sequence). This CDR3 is CASSPGQGVGGELFF. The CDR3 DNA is TGTGCTAGCAGCCCAGGACAGGGGGTTGGCGGGGAGCTGTTTTTT.

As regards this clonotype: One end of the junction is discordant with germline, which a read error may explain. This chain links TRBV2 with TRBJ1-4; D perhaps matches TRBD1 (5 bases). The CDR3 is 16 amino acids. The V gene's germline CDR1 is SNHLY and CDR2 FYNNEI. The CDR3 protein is CVSKIQVGTTNEKLFF. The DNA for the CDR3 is TGTGTCAGCAAGATACAGGTTGGGACAACTAATGAAAAACTGTTTTTT.

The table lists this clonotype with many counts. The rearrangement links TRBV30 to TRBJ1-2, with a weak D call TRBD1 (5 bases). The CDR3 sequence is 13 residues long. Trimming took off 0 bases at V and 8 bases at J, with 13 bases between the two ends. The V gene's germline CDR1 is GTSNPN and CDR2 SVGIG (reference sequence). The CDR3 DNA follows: TGTGCCTGGAGTGTACCCCGGAGGGGCGGCTACACCTTC. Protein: CAWSVPRRGGYTF.

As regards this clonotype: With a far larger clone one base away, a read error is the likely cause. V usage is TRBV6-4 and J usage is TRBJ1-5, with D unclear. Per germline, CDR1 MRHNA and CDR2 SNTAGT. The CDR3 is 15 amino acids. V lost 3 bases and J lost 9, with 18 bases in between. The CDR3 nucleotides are TGTGCCAGCAGTGAAGCGTTTGACGTGGGCTGGCCCCAGCATTTT. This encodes CASSEAFDVGWPQHF.

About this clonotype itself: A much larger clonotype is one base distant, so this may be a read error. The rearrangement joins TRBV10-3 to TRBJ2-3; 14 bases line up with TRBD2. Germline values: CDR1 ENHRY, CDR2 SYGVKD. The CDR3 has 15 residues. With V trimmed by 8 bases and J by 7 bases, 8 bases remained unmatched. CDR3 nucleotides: TGTGCCATCGGGGGACTAGCGGGGGATACATATACGCAGTATTTT. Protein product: CAIGGLAGDTYTQYF.

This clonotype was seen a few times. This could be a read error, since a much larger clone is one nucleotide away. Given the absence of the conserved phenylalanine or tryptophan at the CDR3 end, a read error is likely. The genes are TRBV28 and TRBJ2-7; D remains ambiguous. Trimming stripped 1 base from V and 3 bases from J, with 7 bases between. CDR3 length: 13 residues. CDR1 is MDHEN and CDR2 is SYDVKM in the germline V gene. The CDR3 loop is CASSLSSVYEQYL. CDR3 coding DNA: TGTGCCAGCAGTTTATCATCTGTCTACGAGCAGTACCTC.

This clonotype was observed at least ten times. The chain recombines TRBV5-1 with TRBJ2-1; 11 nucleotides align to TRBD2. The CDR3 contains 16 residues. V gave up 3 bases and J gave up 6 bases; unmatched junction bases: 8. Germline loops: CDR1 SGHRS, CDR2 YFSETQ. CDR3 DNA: TGCGCCAGCAGCTCAATAGCGGGAGGGGAGGGCAATGAGCAGTTCTTC. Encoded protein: CASSSIAGGEGNEQFF.

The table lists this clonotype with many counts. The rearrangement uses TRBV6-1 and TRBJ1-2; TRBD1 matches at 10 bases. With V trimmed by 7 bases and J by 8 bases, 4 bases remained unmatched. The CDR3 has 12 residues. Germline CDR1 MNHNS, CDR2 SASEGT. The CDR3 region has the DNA TGTGCCAGCAAGCGACAGGGGGCAGGCTACACCTTC. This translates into CASKRQGAGYTF.

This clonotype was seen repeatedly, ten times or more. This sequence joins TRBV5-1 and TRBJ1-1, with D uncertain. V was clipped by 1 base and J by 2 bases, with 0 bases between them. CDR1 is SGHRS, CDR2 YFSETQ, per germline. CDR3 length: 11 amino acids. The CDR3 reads CASSLNTEAFF. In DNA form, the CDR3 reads TGCGCCAGCAGCTTGAACACTGAAGCTTTCTTT.

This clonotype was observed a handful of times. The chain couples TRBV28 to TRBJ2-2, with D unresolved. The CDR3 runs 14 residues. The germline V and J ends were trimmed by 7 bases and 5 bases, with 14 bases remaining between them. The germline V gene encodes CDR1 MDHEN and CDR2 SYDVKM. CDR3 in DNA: TGTGCCAGCATCTCTACCCCCGCGACCGGGGAGCTGTTTTTT. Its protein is CASISTPATGELFF.